Each of the 6 T cell receptor beta chains below was sequenced from the same sample in a study of shared clonotypes between healthy human individuals. Clones were sequenced by immunoSEQ multiplex PCR, and TCRdb holds only the in-frame ones, with some missing. The sample shows about 470,000 clones, 79% of them seen only once. The sequenced material came from PBMCs. All receptors derive from a woman aged 40 to 50 in good health. Some clones in this sample may be carry-over from other donors' samples.

This clone occurred once. The chain combines TRBV11-2 with TRBJ1-1; weak D call: TRBD1 (5 bases). This CDR3 is 14 amino acids long. Looked up from germline, CDR1 is SGHAT and CDR2 is FQNNGV. Trimming cost V 4 bases and J 3 bases, with 12 bases left between them. This CDR3 is CASSSLRDHTEAFF. CDR3 in DNA: TGTGCCAGCAGCTCCCTCAGGGACCACACTGAAGCTTTCTTT.

This sequence joins TRBV7-2 and TRBJ2-7; possible D gene TRBD2, 6 bases. Trimming cost V 1 base and J 2 bases, with 12 bases left between them. The CDR3 spans 15 residues. Germline V gene data show CDR1 as SGHTA and CDR2 as FQGNSA. The DNA of the CDR3 is TGTGCCAGCAGCTTAGTTCGGGGAGGCGCCTACGAGCAGTACTTC. Its translation: CASSLVRGGAYEQYF.

The chain is built from TRBV30 and TRBJ2-5; D is unresolved. The CDR3 length is 12 residues. Trimming took 8 bases from V and 0 from J, leaving 10 bases between them. Germline assignment: CDR1 GTSNPN and CDR2 SVGIG (reference sequence). The DNA for the CDR3 is TGTGCCCATCAGAGCAACCAAGAGACCCAGTACTTC. Its protein is CAHQSNQETQYF.

This chain joins TRBV7-9 and TRBJ2-1, with 8 bases identical to TRBD1. CDR3 size: 17 residues. Germline assignment: CDR1 SEHNR and CDR2 FQNEAQ (reference sequence). Trimming cost V 5 bases and J 6 bases; bases outside gene matches: 15. CDR3 in amino acids: CASSPRTGFFESNEQFF. The CDR3 region has the DNA TGTGCCAGCAGCCCCAGGACAGGGTTTTTCGAATCCAATGAGCAGTTCTTC. Supplemented by reference TRBV7-9 and TRBJ2-1, the full variable domain reads DTGVSQNPRHKITKRGQNVTFRCDPISEHNRLYWYRQTLGQGPEFLTYFQNEAQLEKSRLLSDRFSAERPKGSFSTLEIQRTEQGDSAMYLCASSPRTGFFESNEQFFGPGTRLTVL.

This clone was recorded once. The chain combines TRBV14 with TRBJ2-3; 8 bases map to TRBD2. This CDR3 has 17 amino acids. Germline CDR1 SGHDN, CDR2 FVKESK. With V trimmed by 3 bases and J by 9 bases, 17 bases remained unmatched. CDR3 loop: CASSHRGWREASATQYF. DNA for the CDR3: TGTGCCAGCAGCCATAGGGGTTGGCGGGAGGCCTCTGCGACGCAGTATTTT.

The gene calls are TRBV5-5 and TRBJ1-4; possible D gene TRBD1, 6 bases. Trimming shortened V by 1 base and J by 7 bases, and 8 bases separated the two germline ends. Germline V gene lookup returns CDR1 SGHKS and CDR2 YYEKEE (reference sequence). The CDR3 is 13 residues long. For the CDR3, the DNA is TGTGCCAGCAGCTTGAGGGGGTTTGAAAAACTGTTTTTT. It yields the protein CASSLRGFEKLFF.